Each of the 9 T cell receptor beta chains below was sequenced from the same sample in a study of T-cell reconstitution after alpha-beta-depleted transplantation in children. Unique molecular identifiers were incorporated when the TCRbeta library was constructed. TCRdb reprocessed the PCR reads with MiXCR, giving one entry per CDR3 protein. Here the sample spans hundreds of thousands of distinct CDR3 sequences, over 10% being singletons. Sample: PBMCs, mostly from graft donor cells, taken 360 days after TCRalphabeta/CD19-depleted stem cell transplant. The receptor set was obtained from a male patient aged 10-17 years who had a stem cell transplant for acute myeloid leukemia, so the T cells may come from the graft donor.

This clonotype was counted between two and nine times. The chain carries TRBV24-1 and TRBJ1-6, with 7 bases aligning to TRBD1. The V segment lost 3 bases and the J segment 13 bases; nucleotides outside the gene matches: 14. The CDR3 loop spans 16 amino acids. The germline CDR1 and CDR2 sequences are KGHDR and SFDVKD. The CDR3 reads CATSDPHQGDMVPLHF. The CDR3 region has the DNA TGTGCCACCAGTGATCCGCACCAGGGGGATATGGTGCCCCTCCACTTT.

Many counts were recorded for this clonotype. The CDR3 nucleotides read TGTGCCAGCAGCCAAGAGCCCGGGACTAGCTACTACGAGCAGTACTTC. This codes for CASSQEPGTSYYEQYF. The J gene is TRBJ2-7, the V gene TRBV4-2, with 9 bases that match TRBD2. V gave up 0 bases and J gave up 3 bases; unmatched junction bases: 6. Looked up from germline, CDR1 is LGHNA and CDR2 is YNFKEQ. The CDR3 spans 16 residues.

J is TRBJ2-7 and V is TRBV12-3 or TRBV12-4, with a weak D call TRBD2 (6 bases). Trimming removed 6 bases at V and 0 bases at J, with 12 bases between. The CDR3 runs 14 residues. CDR3 loop: CASRREFLSYEQYF. Here the CDR3 DNA reads TGTGCCAGCAGACGGGAGTTCCTCTCCTACGAGCAGTACTTC.

The chain carries TRBV27 and TRBJ2-7; TRBD2 matches 8 bases. The CDR3 has 15 amino acids. After removal of 7 bases from V and 3 bases from J, the junction contained 11 bases not matched to a gene. The germline V gene has CDR1 MNHEY and CDR2 SMNVEV (reference sequence). The CDR3 spells CASTLVGGLGYEQYF. Written as DNA, the CDR3 is TGTGCCAGCACCCTCGTTGGGGGACTAGGCTACGAGCAGTACTTC.

The sample holds many counts of this clonotype. This chain joins TRBV5-1 and TRBJ2-5, with a weak D call TRBD2 (6 bases). Trimming removed 6 bases from V and 5 bases from J, with 14 bases in between. The V gene's germline CDR1 is SGHRS and CDR2 YFSETQ. CDR3 size: 13 residues. In DNA, the CDR3 is TGCGCCAGCAACCAGGAGGGGTGGGAGACCCAGTACTTC. Protein product: CASNQEGWETQYF. The full variable domain, in which reference TRBV5-1 and TRBJ2-5 provide the parts outside the CDR3, is KAGVTQTPRYLIKTRGQQVTLSCSPISGHRSVSWYQQTPGQGLQFLFEYFSETQRNKGNFPGRFSGRQFSNSRSEMNVSTLELGDSALYLCASNQEGWETQYFGPGTRLLVL.

At least ten counts were recorded for this clonotype. The chain combines TRBV5-6 with TRBJ2-1; D gene ambiguous. The CDR3 has 13 amino acids. The germline V and J ends were trimmed by 4 bases and 6 bases, with 11 bases remaining between them. Per the germline V gene, CDR1 is SGHDT and CDR2 is YYEEEE. CDR3 loop: CASSLRWINEQFF. The CDR3 DNA follows: TGTGCCAGCAGCCTTAGGTGGATCAATGAGCAGTTCTTC.

The chain combines TRBV20-1 with TRBJ1-2; TRBD1 might be the D (6 bases). The V end lost 3 bases, the J end lost 8 bases, and 13 bases lay between the germline ends. Germline V gene lookup returns CDR1 DFQATT and CDR2 SNEGSKA (reference sequence). The CDR3 consists of 12 residues. The CDR3 reads CSASGRGAGYTF. The CDR3 DNA is TGCAGTGCTAGTGGCCGGGGGGCCGGCTACACCTTC.

In this sample, this clonotype turned up once. A much more abundant neighbour one base away suggests this may be a read error. The V call is TRBV20-1, the J call TRBJ2-3; D is possibly TRBD2 (6 bases). Germline values: CDR1 DFQATT, CDR2 SNEGSKA (reference sequence). The length of the CDR3 is 17 residues. CDR3 loop: CCARDPWDFIFTDTQYF. The CDR3 DNA is TGCTGTGCTAGAGACCCGTGGGACTTTATTTTCACAGATACGCAGTATTTT.

This clonotype was detected only a few times. The chain links TRBV21-1 to TRBJ2-4; the table's TRBD1 call for D was not verified on the DNA. TRBV21-1 is flagged as a pseudogene. This CDR3 is built from 21 residues. In nucleotides, the CDR3 is TGTGCCAGCAGCAAAGCGCCTGGGCAGGGGTCGATAAGAATAGCCAAAAACATTCAGTACTTC. It specifies CASSKAPGQGSIRIAKNIQYF.